One and the same sample provided the 24 T cell receptor beta chains below, sequenced in a study of T cell repertoires in cytomegalovirus infection. TCRdb reanalysed the reads using MiXCR and keeps one entry per CDR3 protein. The table has about 450,000 distinct CDR3 sequences, approximately 30% seen once. Material: PBMCs. The receptors stem from a human donor in good health (CMV status not recorded). Some clones in this sample may be carry-over from other donors' samples.

A few counts support this clonotype. With a much larger clone just one base away, this may be a read error. V usage is TRBV7-2 and J usage is TRBJ1-5, with D perhaps TRBD1 (6 bases). CDR3 length: 13 residues. Germline V gene data show CDR1 as SGHTA and CDR2 as FQGNSA. DNA of the CDR3: TGTGCCAGCAGCGCCTCAGGCGGACAGCCCCACCATTTT. Protein product: CASSASGGQPHHF.

This sequence joins TRBV19 and TRBJ1-1, with 8 bases matching TRBD1. This CDR3 spans 13 amino acids. Germline loops: CDR1 LNHDA, CDR2 SQIVND (reference sequence). Trimming cost V 8 bases and J 5 bases; bases outside gene matches: 7. The CDR3 protein is CASCDRGRTEAFF. For the CDR3, the DNA is TGTGCCAGTTGCGACAGGGGCAGGACTGAAGCTTTCTTT.

This clonotype was picked up a small number of times. The chain carries TRBV20-1 and TRBJ2-1; D gene ambiguous. CDR1 is DFQATT, CDR2 SNEGSKA, per germline (reference sequence). Deletions cut 5 bases from V and 5 bases from J, with 4 bases between. The CDR3 runs to 10 residues. The CDR3 region has the DNA TGCAGTGCTTGGGACAATGAGCAGTTCTTC. Amino acids: CSAWDNEQFF.

This clonotype was counted at least ten times. The V and J genes are TRBV12-3 or TRBV12-4 and TRBJ1-5; D is perhaps TRBD1 (6 bases). V dropped 6 bases and J dropped 5 bases, with 11 bases sitting between them. The length of the CDR3 is 13 residues. Here the CDR3 reads CASSGGGHQPQHF. Here the CDR3 DNA reads TGTGCCAGCAGCGGGGGGGGCCATCAGCCCCAGCATTTT.

Of note for this clonotype: It may be a read error: a sequence one base away is much more abundant. The chain uses TRBV7-2 and TRBJ2-3; 8 bases fit TRBD2. The CDR3 is 14 residues long. From germline, CDR1 is SGHTA and CDR2 FQGNSA. CDR3 sequence: CASGTSGRTDTKYF. CDR3 DNA: TGTGCCAGCGGCACTAGCGGTCGCACAGATACGAAGTATTTT.

This rearrangement joins TRBV15 to TRBJ2-2; D might be TRBD2 (6 bases). The CDR3 contains 17 residues. Germline assignment: CDR1 LNHNV and CDR2 YYDKDF (reference sequence). V was trimmed by 0 bases and J by 1 base, leaving 12 bases between them. The CDR3 DNA reads TGTGCCACCAGCAGAGACCGCGGGGCGGTGAACACCGGGGAGCTGTTTTTT. As protein: CATSRDRGAVNTGELFF.

The V gene is TRBV4-3, the J gene TRBJ2-7; possible D gene TRBD2, 6 bases. The V end was cut by 5 bases, the J end by 3 bases, with 14 bases between. Germline loops: CDR1 LGHNA, CDR2 YSLEER. CDR3 size: 14 residues. The CDR3 nucleotides read TGCGCCAGCAGCAAGGAGGGACGGGGCTACGAGCAGTACTTC. It specifies CASSKEGRGYEQYF.

The V gene is TRBV6-6, the J gene TRBJ1-1, with 8 bases fitting TRBD1. This CDR3 spans 14 amino acids. J was trimmed by 7 bases and V by 7 bases; bases with no gene match: 11. Per the germline V gene, CDR1 is MNHNY and CDR2 is SVGAGI (reference sequence). In nucleotides, the CDR3 is TGTGCCAGCAATAATCCGGGACAGGAGAATGAAGCTTTCTTT. Its protein is CASNNPGQENEAFF.

The CDR3 reads CASRAGPNEKLFF. As DNA, the CDR3 is TGTGCCAGCAGGGCAGGCCCTAATGAAAAACTGTTTTTT. The chain joins TRBV7-9 to TRBJ1-4; D uncertain. The CDR3 runs 13 residues. Germline loops: CDR1 SEHNR, CDR2 FQNEAQ (reference sequence). The V end was cut by 6 bases, the J end by 3 bases, with 8 bases between.

This chain connects TRBV6-6 to TRBJ1-1; TRBD1 is a possible D gene (6 bases). Germline CDR1 MNHNY, CDR2 SVGAGI (reference sequence). The V end was cut by 10 bases, the J end by 4 bases, with 19 bases between. The length of the CDR3 is 14 residues. This chain's CDR3 is CAIKPGHLATEAFF. The CDR3 DNA is TGTGCCATCAAACCGGGACACCTGGCCACTGAAGCTTTCTTT.

This clonotype was detected many times. The V call is TRBV7-2, the J call TRBJ1-5; D is uncertain. The CDR3 consists of 15 residues. Germline lookup yields CDR1 SGHTA and CDR2 FQGNSA. Deletions cut 3 bases from V and 2 bases from J, with 11 bases between. The CDR3 nucleotides are TGTGCCAGCAGCTTTGGTACCTCACGCAATCAGCCCCAGCATTTT. Encoded protein: CASSFGTSRNQPQHF.

This clonotype came up once. Relative to the germline gene, one junction end is altered; a read error may explain this. In DNA, the CDR3 is TGTGCTAGCAGCCGGACAGGGGGGCCCCAAGAGACCCAGTACTTC. This codes for CASSRTGGPQETQYF. This chain uses TRBV7-7 with TRBJ2-5; 10 bases are shared with TRBD1. The CDR3 contains 15 residues. The germline CDR1 and CDR2 sequences are SSHAT and FNYEAQ (reference sequence).

The chain links TRBV11-2 to TRBJ2-7; perhaps TRBD1 as D (6 bases). Trimming shortened V by 4 bases and J by 0 bases, and 10 bases separated the two germline ends. The CDR3 consists of 14 residues. Germline assignment: CDR1 SGHAT and CDR2 FQNNGV. The CDR3 coding sequence is TGTGCCAGCAGCTCAGGGGCGAGCTCCTACGAGCAGTACTTC. It encodes CASSSGASSYEQYF.

This clonotype came up many times. V usage is TRBV7-6 and J usage is TRBJ2-2; 8 positions agree with TRBD2. The J segment lost 2 bases and the V segment lost 1 base, leaving 3 bases of the junction unmatched. CDR3 length: 16 residues. Per germline, CDR1 SGHVS and CDR2 FNYEAQ. The CDR3 nucleotides are TGTGCCAGCAGCTTAGAAGCGGGGGTAAACACCGGGGAGCTGTTTTTT. Protein: CASSLEAGVNTGELFF.

There are many counts of this clonotype. This sequence joins TRBV4-1 and TRBJ2-1, with D possibly being TRBD2 (6 bases). The length of the CDR3 is 16 residues. Between the trimmed V and J ends, which lost 0 bases and 4 bases, there was a span of 13 bases. Germline CDR1 reads MGHRA; CDR2 reads YSYEKL. CDR3 residues: CASSQDLAGYYNEQFF. As DNA, the CDR3 is TGCGCCAGCAGCCAAGATCTGGCGGGGTATTACAATGAGCAGTTCTTC.

Remarks on this clonotype: Sequence at one end of the junction differs from germline and may be a read error. The chain joins TRBV6-2 or TRBV6-3 to TRBJ2-7; a possible D gene is TRBD2 (6 bases). Germline CDR1 reads MNHEY; CDR2 reads SVGEGT. The CDR3 covers 13 residues. In DNA, the CDR3 is TGTTCCAGCAGCGGGCCGAACCCCTACGAGAAGTACTTC. Protein product: CSSSGPNPYEKYF.

Details on this clonotype: This is likely a read error, given that the CDR3 carries no conserved phenylalanine or tryptophan at its end. The chain carries TRBV15 and TRBJ1-4; TRBD1 might be the D (5 bases). The CDR3 sequence is 14 residues long. Germline V gene data show CDR1 as LNHNV and CDR2 as YYDKDF (reference sequence). V shed 4 bases and J shed 3 bases, with 9 bases lying between them. The CDR3 region has the DNA TGTGCCACCAGCACTCAGGGTTCTAATGAAAAACTGTTTTGT. Residues: CATSTQGSNEKLFC.

This clonotype was observed at least ten times. This chain connects TRBV7-6 to TRBJ2-3, with TRBD1 identical over 7 bases. Germline-derived CDR1 and CDR2 are SGHVS and FNYEAQ. Losses at the gene ends were 1 base for V and 3 bases for J; bases not matched to a gene: 4. CDR3 length equals 15 residues. The CDR3 DNA is TGTGCCAGCAGCTTAGGACAGGGTTATACAGATACGCAGTATTTT. It encodes CASSLGQGYTDTQYF.

The chain recombines TRBV20-1 with TRBJ1-5, with D perhaps matching TRBD1 (6 bases). This CDR3 contains 14 residues. The germline gives CDR1 DFQATT, CDR2 SNEGSKA (reference sequence). V was trimmed by 6 bases and J by 5 bases, leaving 17 bases between them. The DNA of the CDR3 is TGCAGTGCAGACGGCGGGACACCCTATCAGCCCCAGCATTTT. Protein: CSADGGTPYQPQHF.

The gene calls are TRBV5-4 and TRBJ2-2; no clear D. The CDR3 runs 14 residues. CDR1 is SGHNT and CDR2 is YYREEE in the germline V gene (reference sequence). Trimming pared 0 bases from V and 2 bases from J, leaving 5 bases between. CDR3 bases: TGTGCCAGCAGCTTGGAATCTAACACCGGGGAGCTGTTTTTT. The encoded protein is CASSLESNTGELFF.

This clonotype appeared a few times. The genes are TRBV27 and TRBJ1-5, with a weak D call TRBD1 (6 bases). Looked up from germline, CDR1 is MNHEY and CDR2 is SMNVEV (reference sequence). CDR3 size: 16 residues. V lost 6 bases, J lost 4 bases, and 19 bases lay in between. The CDR3: CASRAQGMWGNQPQHF. The DNA of the CDR3 is TGTGCCAGCAGGGCACAGGGAATGTGGGGAAATCAGCCCCAGCATTTT.

The chain joins TRBV20-1 to TRBJ1-5; TRBD1 matches 7 bases. From germline, CDR1 is DFQATT and CDR2 SNEGSKA (reference sequence). The CDR3 sequence is 15 residues long. CDR3 sequence: CSGVDTGAPNQPQHF. Here the CDR3 DNA reads TGCAGCGGCGTAGATACAGGGGCCCCTAATCAGCCCCAGCATTTT.

The chain carries TRBV7-9 and TRBJ2-1; D is unresolved. The germline gives CDR1 SEHNR, CDR2 FQNEAQ (reference sequence). There are 13 residues in the CDR3. Trimming removed 5 bases from V and 6 bases from J, with 11 bases in between. The CDR3 reads CASSLNLLNEQFF. In DNA, the CDR3 is TGTGCCAGCAGCCTCAATCTTCTCAATGAGCAGTTCTTC.

The rearrangement uses TRBV10-3 and TRBJ2-5; 9 bases line up with TRBD2. Germline CDR1 ENHRY, CDR2 SYGVKD. With V trimmed by 4 bases and J by 6 bases, 15 bases remained unmatched. The length of the CDR3 is 17 residues. CDR3 protein: CAISGGGSGGPSQTQYF. As DNA, the CDR3 is TGTGCCATCAGTGGGGGGGGTAGCGGGGGCCCGAGTCAGACCCAGTACTTC.